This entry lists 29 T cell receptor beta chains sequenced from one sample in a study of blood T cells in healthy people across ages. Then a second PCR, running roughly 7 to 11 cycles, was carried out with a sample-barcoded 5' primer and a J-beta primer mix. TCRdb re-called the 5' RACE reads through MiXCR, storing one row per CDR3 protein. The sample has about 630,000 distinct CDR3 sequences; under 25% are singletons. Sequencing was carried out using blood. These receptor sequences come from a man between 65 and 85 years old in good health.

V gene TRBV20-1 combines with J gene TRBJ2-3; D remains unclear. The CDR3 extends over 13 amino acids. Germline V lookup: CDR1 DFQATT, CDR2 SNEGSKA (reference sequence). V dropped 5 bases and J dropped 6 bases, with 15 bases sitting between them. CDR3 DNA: TGCAGTGCTTCCGATAATCTCCTTGATACGCAGTATTTT. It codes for CSASDNLLDTQYF.

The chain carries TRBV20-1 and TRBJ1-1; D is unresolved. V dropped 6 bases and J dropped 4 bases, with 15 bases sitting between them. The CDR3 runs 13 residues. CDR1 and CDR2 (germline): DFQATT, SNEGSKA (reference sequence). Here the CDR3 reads CSAPSTRGTEAFF. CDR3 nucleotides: TGCAGTGCCCCGAGCACACGTGGCACTGAAGCTTTCTTT.

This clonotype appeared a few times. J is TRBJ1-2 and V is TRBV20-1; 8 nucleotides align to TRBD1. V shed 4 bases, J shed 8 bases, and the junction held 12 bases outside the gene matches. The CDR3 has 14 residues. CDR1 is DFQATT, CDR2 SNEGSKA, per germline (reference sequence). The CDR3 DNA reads TGCAGTGCTACAAAGGACCAGGGGGCTTTAGGCTACACCTTC. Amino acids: CSATKDQGALGYTF.

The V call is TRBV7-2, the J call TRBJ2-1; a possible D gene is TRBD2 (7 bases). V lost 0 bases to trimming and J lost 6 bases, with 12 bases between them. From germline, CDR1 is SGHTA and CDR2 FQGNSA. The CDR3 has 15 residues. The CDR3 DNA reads TGTGCCAGCAGCTTAGCGGGAAGGGGGGGCAATGAGCAGTTCTTC. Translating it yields CASSLAGRGGNEQFF.

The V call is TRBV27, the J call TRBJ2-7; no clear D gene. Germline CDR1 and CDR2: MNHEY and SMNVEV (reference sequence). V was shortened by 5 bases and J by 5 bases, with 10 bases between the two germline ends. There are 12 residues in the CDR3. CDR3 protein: CASSVHHNEQYF. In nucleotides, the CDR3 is TGTGCCAGCAGTGTGCACCATAACGAGCAGTACTTC.

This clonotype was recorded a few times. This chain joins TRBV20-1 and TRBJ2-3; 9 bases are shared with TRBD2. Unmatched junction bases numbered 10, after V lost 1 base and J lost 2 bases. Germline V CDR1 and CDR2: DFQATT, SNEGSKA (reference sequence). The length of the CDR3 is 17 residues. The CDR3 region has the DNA TGCAGTGCTAGAGTGGGCCTAGCGGGAACCTACACAGATACGCAGTATTTT. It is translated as CSARVGLAGTYTDTQYF.

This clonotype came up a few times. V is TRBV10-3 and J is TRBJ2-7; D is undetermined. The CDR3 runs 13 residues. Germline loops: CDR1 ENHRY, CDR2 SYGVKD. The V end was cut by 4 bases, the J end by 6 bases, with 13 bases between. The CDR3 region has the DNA TGTGCCATCAGTGCAGGCGGAGAGGTCGAGCAGTACTTC. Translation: CAISAGGEVEQYF.

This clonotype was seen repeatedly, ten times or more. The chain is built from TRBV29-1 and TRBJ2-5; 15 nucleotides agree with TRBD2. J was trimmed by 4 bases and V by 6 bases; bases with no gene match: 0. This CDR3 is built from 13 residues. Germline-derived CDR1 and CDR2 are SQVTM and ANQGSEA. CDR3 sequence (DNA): TGCAGCGTGGGACTAGCGGGAGGAGAGACCCAGTACTTC. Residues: CSVGLAGGETQYF.

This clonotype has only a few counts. The CDR3 nucleotides read TGTGCCAGCAGCCCAGCCATCAACACTGAAGCTTTCTTT. Its translation is CASSPAINTEAFF. V and J are TRBV7-3 and TRBJ1-1; D not resolved. Germline CDR1 SGHTA, CDR2 FQGTGA. CDR3 size: 13 residues. The ends were cut back, 5 bases at V and 2 bases at J, with 9 bases in the middle.

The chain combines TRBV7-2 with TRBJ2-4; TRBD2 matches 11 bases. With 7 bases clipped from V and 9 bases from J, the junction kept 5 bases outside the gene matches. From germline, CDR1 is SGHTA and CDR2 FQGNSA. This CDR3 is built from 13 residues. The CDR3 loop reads CASTYSGGGIQYF. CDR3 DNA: TGTGCCAGCACCTATAGCGGGGGGGGCATTCAGTACTTC.

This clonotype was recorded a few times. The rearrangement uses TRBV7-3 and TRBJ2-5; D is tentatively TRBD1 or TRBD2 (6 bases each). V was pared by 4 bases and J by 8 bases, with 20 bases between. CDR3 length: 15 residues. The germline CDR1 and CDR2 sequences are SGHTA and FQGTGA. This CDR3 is CASSSNGGPLYTQYF. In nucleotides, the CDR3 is TGTGCCAGCAGCTCCAACGGGGGCCCTTTGTACACCCAGTACTTC.

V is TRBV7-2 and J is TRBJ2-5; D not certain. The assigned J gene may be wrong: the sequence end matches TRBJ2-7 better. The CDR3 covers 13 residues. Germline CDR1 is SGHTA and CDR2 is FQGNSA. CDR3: CASSSEGNYEQYF. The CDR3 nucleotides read TGTGCCAGCAGCTCAGAAGGGAATTACGAGCAGTACTTC.

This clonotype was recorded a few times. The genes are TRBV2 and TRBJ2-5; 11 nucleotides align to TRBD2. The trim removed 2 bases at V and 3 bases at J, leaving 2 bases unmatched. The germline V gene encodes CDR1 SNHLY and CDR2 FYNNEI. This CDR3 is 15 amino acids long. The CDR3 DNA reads TGTGCCAGCAGTGAATGGGGACTAGCGGAAGAGACCCAGTACTTC. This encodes CASSEWGLAEETQYF.

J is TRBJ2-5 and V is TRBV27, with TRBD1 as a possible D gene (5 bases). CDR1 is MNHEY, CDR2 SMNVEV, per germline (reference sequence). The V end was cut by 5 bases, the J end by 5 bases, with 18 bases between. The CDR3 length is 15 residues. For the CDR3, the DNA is TGTGCCAGCAGTCCCCTCCGCTCGGCAGGGGAGACCCAGTACTTC. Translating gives CASSPLRSAGETQYF.

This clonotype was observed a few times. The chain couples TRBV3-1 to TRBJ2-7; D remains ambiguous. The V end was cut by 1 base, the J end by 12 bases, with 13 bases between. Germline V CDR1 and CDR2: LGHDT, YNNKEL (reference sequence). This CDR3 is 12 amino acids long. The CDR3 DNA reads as TGTGCCAGCAGCCAAGCTCTAGGGTCCTGGTACTTC. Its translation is CASSQALGSWYF.

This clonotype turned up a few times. CDR3 nucleotide sequence: TGTGCCAGCAGTCGTGGACTAGCGGGAGTCTATGAGCAGTTCTTC. Translating gives CASSRGLAGVYEQFF. V is TRBV28 and J is TRBJ2-1; 13 nucleotides match TRBD2. V lost 5 bases and J lost 8; bases outside the gene matches: 6. The germline gives CDR1 MDHEN, CDR2 SYDVKM. The CDR3 is made up of 15 amino acids.

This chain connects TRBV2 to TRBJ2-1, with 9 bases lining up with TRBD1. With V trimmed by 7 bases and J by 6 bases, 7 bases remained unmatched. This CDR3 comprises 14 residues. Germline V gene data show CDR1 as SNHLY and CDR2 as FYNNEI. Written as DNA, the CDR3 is TGTGCCAGCAACAGAGGGACAGGGCGCAATGAGCAGTTCTTC. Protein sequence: CASNRGTGRNEQFF.

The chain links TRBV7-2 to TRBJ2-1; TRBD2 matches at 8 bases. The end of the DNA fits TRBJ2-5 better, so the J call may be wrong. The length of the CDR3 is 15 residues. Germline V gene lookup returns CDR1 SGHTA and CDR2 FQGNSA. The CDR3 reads CASSLQSGGAETQYF. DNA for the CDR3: TGTGCCAGCAGCTTACAGAGCGGGGGAGCGGAGACCCAGTACTTC.

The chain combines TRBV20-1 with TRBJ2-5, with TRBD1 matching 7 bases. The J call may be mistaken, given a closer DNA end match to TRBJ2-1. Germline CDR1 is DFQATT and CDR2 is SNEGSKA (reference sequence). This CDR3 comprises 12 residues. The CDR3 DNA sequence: TGCAGTGCTCTGGGACAGCCGAATGAGCAGTTCTTC. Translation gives CSALGQPNEQFF.

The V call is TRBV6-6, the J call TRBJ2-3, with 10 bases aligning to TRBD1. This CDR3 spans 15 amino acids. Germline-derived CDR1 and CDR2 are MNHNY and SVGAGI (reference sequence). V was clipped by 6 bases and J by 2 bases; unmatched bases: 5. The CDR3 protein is CASRRGQGDTDTQYF. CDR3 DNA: TGTGCCAGCAGGAGAGGACAGGGGGACACAGATACGCAGTATTTT.

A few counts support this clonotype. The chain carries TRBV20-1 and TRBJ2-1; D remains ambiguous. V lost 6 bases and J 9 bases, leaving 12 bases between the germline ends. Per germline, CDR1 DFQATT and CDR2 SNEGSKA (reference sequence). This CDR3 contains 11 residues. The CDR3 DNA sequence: TGCAGTGCGCTGGTCGAAATTGAGCAGTTCTTC. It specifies CSALVEIEQFF.

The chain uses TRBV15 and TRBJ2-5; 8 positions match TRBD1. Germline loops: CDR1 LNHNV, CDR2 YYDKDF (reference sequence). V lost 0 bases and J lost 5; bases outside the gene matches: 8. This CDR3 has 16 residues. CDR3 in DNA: TGTGCCACCAGCAGAGAAACAGGGGGTAGGGATGAGACCCAGTACTTC. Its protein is CATSRETGGRDETQYF.

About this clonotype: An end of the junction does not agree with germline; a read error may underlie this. CDR3 in amino acids: CANSSQGGLSYNEQFF. Here the CDR3 DNA reads TGTGCCAACAGTTCCCAGGGTGGCTTGTCCTACAATGAGCAGTTCTTC. The chain joins TRBV12-3 or TRBV12-4 to TRBJ2-1; possible D gene TRBD1, 5 bases. The CDR3 has 16 amino acids.

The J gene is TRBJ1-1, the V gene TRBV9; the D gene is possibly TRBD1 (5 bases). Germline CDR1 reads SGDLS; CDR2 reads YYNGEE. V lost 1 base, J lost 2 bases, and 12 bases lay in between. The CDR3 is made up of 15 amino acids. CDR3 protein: CASSVLDQGNTEAFF. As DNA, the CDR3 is TGTGCCAGCAGCGTACTTGATCAGGGAAACACTGAAGCTTTCTTT.

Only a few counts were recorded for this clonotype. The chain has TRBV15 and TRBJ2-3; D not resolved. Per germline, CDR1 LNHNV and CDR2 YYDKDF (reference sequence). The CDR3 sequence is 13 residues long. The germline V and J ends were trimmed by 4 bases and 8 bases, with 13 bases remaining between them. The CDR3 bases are TGTGCCACCAGCATCTCTACGCTGGGTACGCAGTATTTT. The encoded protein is CATSISTLGTQYF.

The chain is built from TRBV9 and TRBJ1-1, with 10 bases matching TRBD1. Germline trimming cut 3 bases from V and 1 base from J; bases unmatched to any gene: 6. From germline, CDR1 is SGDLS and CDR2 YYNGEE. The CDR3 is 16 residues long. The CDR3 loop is CASSEGTGVKNTEAFF. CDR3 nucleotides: TGTGCCAGCAGCGAAGGGACAGGGGTTAAGAACACTGAAGCTTTCTTT.

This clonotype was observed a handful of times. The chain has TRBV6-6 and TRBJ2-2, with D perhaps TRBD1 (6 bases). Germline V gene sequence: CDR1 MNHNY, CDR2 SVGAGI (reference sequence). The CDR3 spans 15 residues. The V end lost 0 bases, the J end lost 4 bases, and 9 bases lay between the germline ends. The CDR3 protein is CASSYSKGVTGELFF. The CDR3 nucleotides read TGTGCCAGCAGTTACTCGAAGGGGGTCACCGGGGAGCTGTTTTTT.

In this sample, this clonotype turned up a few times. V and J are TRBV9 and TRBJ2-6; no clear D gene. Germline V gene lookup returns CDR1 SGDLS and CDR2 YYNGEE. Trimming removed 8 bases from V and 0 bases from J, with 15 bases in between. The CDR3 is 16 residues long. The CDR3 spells CASGGGPSSGANVLTF. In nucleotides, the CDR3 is TGTGCCAGTGGCGGTGGGCCGAGCTCTGGGGCCAACGTCCTGACTTTC.

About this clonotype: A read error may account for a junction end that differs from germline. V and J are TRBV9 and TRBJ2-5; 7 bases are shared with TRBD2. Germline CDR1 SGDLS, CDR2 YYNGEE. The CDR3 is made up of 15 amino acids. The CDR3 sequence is CASSVVGGGYNERFF. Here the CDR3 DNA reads TGTGCCAGCAGCGTAGTCGGGGGAGGGTACAATGAGCGGTTCTTC.